This T cell receptor beta chain was sequenced during a study of early T cells in non-severe SARS-CoV-2 infection. Study as a whole: With bulk RNA from unsorted whole blood as input, sequencing yielded unpaired chains.

This clonotype was seen only a few times. As yet, its antigen is unknown. This CDR3 contains 15 residues. The V gene's germline CDR1 is SGHRS and CDR2 YFSETQ. Trimming took 4 bases from V and 5 from J; bases not matched to a gene: 5. Researchers attached unique molecular identifiers to individual cDNA molecules. TCRdb passed the 5' RACE reads through MiXCR, listing each CDR3 protein once. The repertoire holds tens of thousands of distinct CDR3 sequences, with around 20% as singletons. Study outcomes and limitations: Matches to VDJdb favored anti-spike CD8 responses and missed private and CD4 specificities.

The receptor was isolated from an adult who was a healthcare worker with PCR-confirmed SARS-CoV-2 infection or an uninfected control (not recorded which). Sequencing was performed on whole blood, taken at baseline. V and J are TRBV5-1 and TRBJ2-5, with 13 bases matching TRBD2. The CDR3 nucleotides are TGCGCCAGCAGCCGAGGGACTAGCGGGAAGGAGACCCAGTACTTC. It specifies CASSRGTSGKETQYF.